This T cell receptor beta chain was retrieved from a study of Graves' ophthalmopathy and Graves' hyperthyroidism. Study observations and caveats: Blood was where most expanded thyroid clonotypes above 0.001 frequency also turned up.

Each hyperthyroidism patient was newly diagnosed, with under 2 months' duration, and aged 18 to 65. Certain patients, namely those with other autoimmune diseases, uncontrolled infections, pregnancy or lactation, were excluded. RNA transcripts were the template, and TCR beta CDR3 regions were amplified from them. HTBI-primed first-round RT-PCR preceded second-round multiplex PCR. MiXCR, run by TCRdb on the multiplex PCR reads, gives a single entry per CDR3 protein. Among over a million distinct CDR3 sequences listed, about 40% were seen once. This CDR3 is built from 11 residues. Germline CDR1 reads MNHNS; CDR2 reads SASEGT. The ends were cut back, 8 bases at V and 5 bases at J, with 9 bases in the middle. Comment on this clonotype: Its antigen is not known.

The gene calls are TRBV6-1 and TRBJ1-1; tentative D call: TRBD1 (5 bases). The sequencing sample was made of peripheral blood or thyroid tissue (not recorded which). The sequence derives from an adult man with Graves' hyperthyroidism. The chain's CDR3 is CASRDVTEAFF. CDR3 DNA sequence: TGTGCCAGCCGGGACGTGACTGAAGCTTTCTTT.